Listed here are 26 T cell receptor beta chains from one sample, sequenced in a study of T cell repertoires in cytomegalovirus infection. TCRdb reanalysed the reads using MiXCR and keeps one entry per CDR3 protein. This sample has about 330,000 distinct CDR3 sequences, with roughly 9.5% found just once. The sample taken for sequencing was PBMCs. Receptor source: a human donor in good health (CMV status not recorded). Some clones in this sample may be carry-over from other donors' samples.

Only a few counts were recorded for this clonotype. This chain joins TRBV7-6 and TRBJ2-5; D might be TRBD1 or TRBD2, each matching 5 bases. The CDR3 extends over 15 amino acids. The germline V gene encodes CDR1 SGHVS and CDR2 FNYEAQ. V was pared by 3 bases and J by 2 bases, with 13 bases between. CDR3 coding DNA: TGTGCCAGCAGCTTGGGGGTCGCGCTACAAGAGACCCAGTACTTC. Its translation: CASSLGVALQETQYF.

This clonotype was observed a few times. The chain is built from TRBV11-3 and TRBJ2-1; D could derive from TRBD1 or TRBD2 (5 bases each). V lost 5 bases to trimming and J lost 8 bases, with 19 bases between them. Germline assignment: CDR1 SGHNT and CDR2 YENEEA. This CDR3 comprises 15 residues. CDR3 in DNA: TGTGCCAGCAGCCCCTCTTGGGGCCGGAGGCATGAGCAGTTCTTC. Amino acids: CASSPSWGRRHEQFF.

This clonotype appeared many times. The chain carries TRBV6-2 or TRBV6-3 and TRBJ2-2; D is ambiguous. CDR3 length: 15 amino acids. V dropped 7 bases and J dropped 0 bases, with 12 bases sitting between them. The germline gives CDR1 MNHEY, CDR2 SVGEGT. The CDR3 DNA follows: TGTGCCAGCACTATGACGGGCGCGAACACCGGGGAGCTGTTTTTT. Amino acid sequence: CASTMTGANTGELFF.

This clonotype has just a few counts. This rearrangement joins TRBV9 to TRBJ2-3, with 12 bases that match TRBD1. This CDR3 is 19 amino acids long. Germline loops: CDR1 SGDLS, CDR2 YYNGEE. The junction had 13 bases not matched to a gene; V was cut back by 3 bases and J by 2 bases. The CDR3 region has the DNA TGTGCCAGCAGCGCACCGGGACAGGGGGCTTATGGATTCACAGATACGCAGTATTTT. It yields the protein CASSAPGQGAYGFTDTQYF. Full variable domain (remainder filled in from reference TRBV9 and TRBJ2-3): DSGVTQTPKHLITATGQRVTLRCSPRSGDLSVYWYQQSLDQGLQFLIQYYNGEERAKGNILERFSAQQFPDLHSELNLSSLELGDSALYFCASSAPGQGAYGFTDTQYFGPGTRLTVL.

The V gene is TRBV7-9, the J gene TRBJ1-2; D is unclear. The CDR3 runs to 15 residues. Germline V gives CDR1 SEHNR, CDR2 FQNEAQ (reference sequence). V lost 0 bases and J 2 bases, leaving 10 bases between the germline ends. CDR3 bases: TGTGCCAGCAGCTTAGCTTTGGGTGACAACTATGGCTACACCTTC. Protein sequence: CASSLALGDNYGYTF.

In its sample, this clonotype was seen a few times. The chain employs TRBV5-1 and TRBJ2-7; D call uncertain. Germline V gene lookup returns CDR1 SGHRS and CDR2 YFSETQ. This CDR3 region has 15 residues. Trimming removed 0 bases from V and 0 bases from J, with 10 bases in between. In DNA, the CDR3 is TGCGCCAGCAGCTTGGGTGTTGTAGGCTCCTACGAGCAGTACTTC. Translating gives CASSLGVVGSYEQYF.

This clonotype was picked up many times. The chain uses TRBV28 and TRBJ1-3; the D gene is possibly TRBD1 (5 bases). V was cut by 5 bases and J by 2 bases, with 16 bases left in between. CDR3 length: 16 amino acids. Germline assignment: CDR1 MDHEN and CDR2 SYDVKM. The CDR3: CASSEIRERAGNTIYF. The CDR3 nucleotides are TGTGCCAGCAGTGAAATCAGGGAAAGGGCTGGAAACACCATATATTTT.

In its sample, this clonotype was seen many times. The chain is built from TRBV7-8 and TRBJ1-2; 9 positions match TRBD1. This CDR3 comprises 14 residues. Germline CDR1 SGHVS, CDR2 FQNEAQ. V gave up 4 bases and J gave up 12 bases; unmatched junction bases: 12. This chain's CDR3 is CASSSIWGQGFHTF. DNA of the CDR3: TGTGCCAGCAGCTCAATTTGGGGACAGGGATTTCACACCTTC.

At least ten counts were recorded for this clonotype. This CDR3 reads CASTLGNADTQYF. Written as DNA, the CDR3 is TGTGCCAGTACTTTGGGTAACGCAGATACGCAGTATTTT. This chain connects TRBV7-6 to TRBJ2-3; D is unclear. The germline V gene encodes CDR1 SGHVS and CDR2 FNYEAQ. This CDR3 contains 13 residues. The V end was cut by 9 bases, the J end by 4 bases, with 14 bases between.

V gene TRBV10-3 combines with J gene TRBJ2-3, with D unresolved. The CDR3 consists of 12 residues. Germline lookup yields CDR1 ENHRY and CDR2 SYGVKD. Between the trimmed V and J ends, which lost 2 bases and 4 bases, there was a span of 4 bases. As DNA, the CDR3 is TGTGCCATCAGTGAGCTCTCAGATACGCAGTATTTT. Translating gives CAISELSDTQYF.

This clonotype was seen a handful of times. The chain recombines TRBV27 with TRBJ2-7, with 8 bases lining up with TRBD2. Germline V lookup: CDR1 MNHEY, CDR2 SMNVEV (reference sequence). This CDR3 is 15 amino acids long. The trim removed 5 bases at V and 5 bases at J, leaving 11 bases unmatched. Here the CDR3 reads CASSKSREAIHEQYF. Here the CDR3 DNA reads TGTGCCAGCAGTAAATCGCGGGAGGCGATCCACGAGCAGTACTTC.

The chain has TRBV7-9 and TRBJ2-2, with a weak D call TRBD1 (5 bases). V lost 8 bases and J lost 7, with 20 bases in between. The CDR3 sequence is 15 residues long. Germline V gene data show CDR1 as SEHNR and CDR2 as FQNEAQ (reference sequence). The CDR3 coding sequence is TGTGCCAGCGGACACGAAAGGGCTATAGGCGGGGAGCTGTTTTTT. It specifies CASGHERAIGGELFF.

V usage is TRBV30 and J usage is TRBJ2-7; TRBD1 agrees at 7 bases. V trimming: 3 bases; J trimming: 5 bases; junction bases outside the gene matches: 10. CDR3 size: 14 residues. The germline V gene encodes CDR1 GTSNPN and CDR2 SVGIG (reference sequence). As DNA, the CDR3 is TGTGCCTGGAGCGATTACAGGGGAAGCCACGAGCAGTACTTC. Protein sequence: CAWSDYRGSHEQYF.

This clonotype was found a few times. J is TRBJ1-1 and V is TRBV7-9; D is perhaps TRBD1 (6 bases). V was shortened by 2 bases and J by 7 bases, with 14 bases between the two germline ends. Germline V gene lookup returns CDR1 SEHNR and CDR2 FQNEAQ (reference sequence). This CDR3 contains 14 residues. The CDR3 region has the DNA TGTGCCAGCAGCTTACCGGTCAGGGGCGTTGAAGCTTTCTTT. It codes for CASSLPVRGVEAFF.

This clonotype appeared a few times. The gene calls are TRBV7-2 and TRBJ2-3; D possibly corresponds to TRBD1 (6 bases). The CDR3 totals 14 residues. Trimming removed 7 bases from V and 5 bases from J, with 16 bases in between. CDR1 and CDR2 (germline): SGHTA, FQGNSA. This chain's CDR3 is CASNFGGGRDTQYF. The DNA for the CDR3 is TGTGCCAGCAACTTTGGGGGCGGAAGAGATACGCAGTATTTT.

This clonotype is a singleton in its sample. The rearrangement joins TRBV3-1 to TRBJ2-7; D is unresolved. V was shortened by 2 bases and J by 9 bases, with 11 bases between the two germline ends. The CDR3 sequence is 12 residues long. Germline assignment: CDR1 LGHDT and CDR2 YNNKEL (reference sequence). CDR3 amino acids: CASSQRTGGQYF. The CDR3 nucleotides are TGTGCCAGCAGCCAACGTACCGGCGGGCAGTACTTC.

This clonotype was counted between two and nine times. The CDR3 DNA sequence: TGTGCCAGCGTGAAACCAGCAGGGGCACAAGAGACCCAGTACTTC. It translates to CASVKPAGAQETQYF. The V call is TRBV25-1, the J call TRBJ2-5, with D perhaps matching TRBD1 (6 bases). Germline values: CDR1 MGHDK, CDR2 SYGVNS. CDR3 length: 15 amino acids. The germline V and J ends were trimmed by 8 bases and 2 bases, with 18 bases remaining between them.

This chain links TRBV7-7 with TRBJ2-5; 12 bases are shared with TRBD2. J gave up 3 bases and V 5 bases, and 13 bases lay outside the gene matches. Germline loops: CDR1 SSHAT, CDR2 FNYEAQ (reference sequence). This CDR3 has 18 residues. CDR3 region: CASSPRPQTSGSKETQYF. In nucleotides, the CDR3 is TGTGCCAGCAGCCCTCGCCCCCAGACTAGCGGGAGTAAAGAGACCCAGTACTTC.

In its sample, this clonotype was seen many times. The chain combines TRBV7-6 with TRBJ2-6; TRBD1 aligns across 11 bases. V lost 5 bases to trimming and J lost 2 bases; unmatched junction nucleotides: 5. The germline V gene has CDR1 SGHVS and CDR2 FNYEAQ. There are 17 residues in the CDR3. The CDR3 DNA reads TGTGCCAGCAGCCTGGGACAGGGGGTGGCTGGGGCCAACGTCCTGACTTTC. It codes for CASSLGQGVAGANVLTF.

There are many counts of this clonotype. This sequence joins TRBV28 and TRBJ1-5; D call uncertain. The germline V and J ends were trimmed by 11 bases and 1 base, with 9 bases remaining between them. Germline V gene sequence: CDR1 MDHEN, CDR2 SYDVKM. There are 12 residues in the CDR3. CDR3 region: CAASVSNQPQHF. As DNA, the CDR3 is TGTGCCGCTTCAGTAAGCAATCAGCCCCAGCATTTT.

This clonotype was seen more than once but under ten times. The chain carries TRBV11-2 and TRBJ1-1; no clear D gene. V lost 3 bases and J lost 5, with 10 bases in between. The CDR3 runs to 13 residues. Germline CDR1 reads SGHAT; CDR2 reads FQNNGV. The CDR3 nucleotides are TGTGCCAGCAGCTTTTCACCGGGGACTGAAGCTTTCTTT. This gives the protein CASSFSPGTEAFF.

The chain is built from TRBV30 and TRBJ1-5; a possible D gene is TRBD1 (6 bases). The CDR3 totals 14 residues. The V and J ends lost 0 bases and 6 bases respectively, with 12 bases between them. CDR1 and CDR2 from the germline V gene are GTSNPN and SVGIG (reference sequence). CDR3 in DNA: TGTGCCTGGAGTGTACTCGGGGGCTTTCAGCCCCAGCATTTT. It codes for CAWSVLGGFQPQHF.

This clonotype came up a few times. The rearrangement joins TRBV6-8 to TRBJ2-7; D is possibly TRBD1 (7 bases). Trimming cost V 5 bases and J 4 bases, with 18 bases left between them. The CDR3 length is 15 residues. Per the germline V gene, CDR1 is MNHGY and CDR2 is SAAAGT. CDR3 region: CASSDGGGARYEQYF. The CDR3, as DNA: TGTGCCAGCAGTGATGGAGGGGGCGCAAGGTACGAGCAGTACTTC.

This clonotype was seen many times. The rearrangement uses TRBV5-5 and TRBJ2-7; tentatively, D is TRBD1 (5 bases). This CDR3 is built from 14 residues. Per germline, CDR1 SGHKS and CDR2 YYEKEE (reference sequence). V was cut by 2 bases and J by 0 bases, with 9 bases left in between. The CDR3 bases are TGTGCCAGCAGCTTCCAGGGCGTCTCCTACGAGCAGTACTTC. It is translated as CASSFQGVSYEQYF.

The chain is built from TRBV2 and TRBJ2-5; 13 bases line up with TRBD2. J was trimmed by 3 bases and V by 3 bases; bases with no gene match: 10. This CDR3 spans 18 amino acids. The germline CDR1 and CDR2 sequences are SNHLY and FYNNEI. The CDR3 loop reads CASSEIRLAGGTKETQYF. CDR3 DNA: TGTGCCAGCAGTGAGATCCGACTAGCGGGAGGAACCAAAGAGACCCAGTACTTC.

This clonotype was counted at least ten times. The chain links TRBV7-9 to TRBJ1-1, with TRBD1 as a possible D gene (5 bases). Germline V gene lookup returns CDR1 SEHNR and CDR2 FQNEAQ (reference sequence). With 5 bases removed from V and 1 base from J, the gap between germline ends came to 14 bases. The CDR3 extends over 15 amino acids. This chain's CDR3 is CASSIRWDPNTEAFF. Written as DNA, the CDR3 is TGTGCCAGCAGCATACGGTGGGACCCGAACACTGAAGCTTTCTTT.